The entry that follows covers one TCR beta chain sequence. The data originate from a study of blood T cell repertoires in COVID-19. CDR1 and CDR2 (germline): MNHEY, SVGAGI. Trimming took 5 bases from V and 9 from J, leaving 17 bases between them. The CDR3 is 13 amino acids. Produced via immunoSEQ multiplex PCR; TCRdb's table is partial and in-frame only. The top ten clones hold roughly 6.3% of a sample with 200,000 to 300,000 clones, 85% to 90% of them seen once. The chain is built from TRBV6-5 and TRBJ2-7, with D unresolved. The sequence was obtained from a man aged 55 to 70 with acute or convalescent COVID-19. The sample consisted of peripheral blood. The CDR3 loop reads CASSPAGQVWQYF. CDR3 in DNA: TGTGCCAGCAGTCCCGCTGGGCAGGTATGGCAGTACTTC.